This TCR beta chain emerged from a study of OX40 agonist ivuxolimab in advanced cancers. Study background: An agonistic human IgG2 monoclonal antibody against OX40 (CD134) was given.

Germline CDR1 is SGHTA and CDR2 is FQGTGA. This CDR3 spans 16 amino acids. The trim removed 4 bases at V and 6 bases at J, leaving 6 bases unmatched. Assay used: immunoSEQ multiplex PCR; TCRdb lists only in-frame clones, some missing. Counted here are under 65,000 clones, 70% to 90% occurring once; the ten biggest clones make up 3%. The sample in question was CD4+ or CD8+ T cells sorted from blood, obtained in a trial of the OX40 agonist ivuxolimab. The chain employs TRBV7-3 and TRBJ2-2; TRBD2 matches 12 bases. The receptor was isolated from an adult with an advanced solid tumor such as melanoma, head and neck, liver or kidney cancer. The CDR3, as DNA: TGTGCCAGCAGCTCCCTAGCGGGGGGGATTTCCGGGGAGCTGTTTTTT. It specifies CASSSLAGGISGELFF. The variable domain in full, with the rest retrieved from reference TRBV7-3 and TRBJ2-2, is GAGVSQTPSNKVTEKGKYVELRCDPISGHTALYWYRQSLGQGPEFLIYFQGTGAADDSGLPNDRFFAVRPEGSVSTLKIQRTERGDSAVYLCASSSLAGGISGELFFGEGSRLTVL.